The clone carrying this T cell receptor (beta chain) appeared many times. Localized lung adenocarcinoma, a non-small cell lung cancer, affected the donors. This entry is derived from a study of CD4 and CD8 cells across lung adenocarcinoma regions. TCRdb re-analysed the PCR reads in MiXCR, keeping a single row per CDR3 protein. The sample shows 15,000 to 20,000 distinct CDR3 sequences, roughly 51% of them seen only once. Sequenced input: CD8+ T cells from the center of a lung tumor. This TCR derives from a female donor with lung adenocarcinoma. The CD4 and CD8 labels of this study may be unreliable.

Here the CDR3 DNA reads TGTGCCAGCAGTTACAAGACACACTACACCGGGGAGCTGTTTTTT. Translation: CASSYKTHYTGELFF. The chain is built from TRBV6-5 and TRBJ2-2; D remains unclear. Trimming took off 2 bases at V and 3 bases at J, with 10 bases between the two ends. This CDR3 is 15 amino acids long. The germline gives CDR1 MNHEY, CDR2 SVGAGI.